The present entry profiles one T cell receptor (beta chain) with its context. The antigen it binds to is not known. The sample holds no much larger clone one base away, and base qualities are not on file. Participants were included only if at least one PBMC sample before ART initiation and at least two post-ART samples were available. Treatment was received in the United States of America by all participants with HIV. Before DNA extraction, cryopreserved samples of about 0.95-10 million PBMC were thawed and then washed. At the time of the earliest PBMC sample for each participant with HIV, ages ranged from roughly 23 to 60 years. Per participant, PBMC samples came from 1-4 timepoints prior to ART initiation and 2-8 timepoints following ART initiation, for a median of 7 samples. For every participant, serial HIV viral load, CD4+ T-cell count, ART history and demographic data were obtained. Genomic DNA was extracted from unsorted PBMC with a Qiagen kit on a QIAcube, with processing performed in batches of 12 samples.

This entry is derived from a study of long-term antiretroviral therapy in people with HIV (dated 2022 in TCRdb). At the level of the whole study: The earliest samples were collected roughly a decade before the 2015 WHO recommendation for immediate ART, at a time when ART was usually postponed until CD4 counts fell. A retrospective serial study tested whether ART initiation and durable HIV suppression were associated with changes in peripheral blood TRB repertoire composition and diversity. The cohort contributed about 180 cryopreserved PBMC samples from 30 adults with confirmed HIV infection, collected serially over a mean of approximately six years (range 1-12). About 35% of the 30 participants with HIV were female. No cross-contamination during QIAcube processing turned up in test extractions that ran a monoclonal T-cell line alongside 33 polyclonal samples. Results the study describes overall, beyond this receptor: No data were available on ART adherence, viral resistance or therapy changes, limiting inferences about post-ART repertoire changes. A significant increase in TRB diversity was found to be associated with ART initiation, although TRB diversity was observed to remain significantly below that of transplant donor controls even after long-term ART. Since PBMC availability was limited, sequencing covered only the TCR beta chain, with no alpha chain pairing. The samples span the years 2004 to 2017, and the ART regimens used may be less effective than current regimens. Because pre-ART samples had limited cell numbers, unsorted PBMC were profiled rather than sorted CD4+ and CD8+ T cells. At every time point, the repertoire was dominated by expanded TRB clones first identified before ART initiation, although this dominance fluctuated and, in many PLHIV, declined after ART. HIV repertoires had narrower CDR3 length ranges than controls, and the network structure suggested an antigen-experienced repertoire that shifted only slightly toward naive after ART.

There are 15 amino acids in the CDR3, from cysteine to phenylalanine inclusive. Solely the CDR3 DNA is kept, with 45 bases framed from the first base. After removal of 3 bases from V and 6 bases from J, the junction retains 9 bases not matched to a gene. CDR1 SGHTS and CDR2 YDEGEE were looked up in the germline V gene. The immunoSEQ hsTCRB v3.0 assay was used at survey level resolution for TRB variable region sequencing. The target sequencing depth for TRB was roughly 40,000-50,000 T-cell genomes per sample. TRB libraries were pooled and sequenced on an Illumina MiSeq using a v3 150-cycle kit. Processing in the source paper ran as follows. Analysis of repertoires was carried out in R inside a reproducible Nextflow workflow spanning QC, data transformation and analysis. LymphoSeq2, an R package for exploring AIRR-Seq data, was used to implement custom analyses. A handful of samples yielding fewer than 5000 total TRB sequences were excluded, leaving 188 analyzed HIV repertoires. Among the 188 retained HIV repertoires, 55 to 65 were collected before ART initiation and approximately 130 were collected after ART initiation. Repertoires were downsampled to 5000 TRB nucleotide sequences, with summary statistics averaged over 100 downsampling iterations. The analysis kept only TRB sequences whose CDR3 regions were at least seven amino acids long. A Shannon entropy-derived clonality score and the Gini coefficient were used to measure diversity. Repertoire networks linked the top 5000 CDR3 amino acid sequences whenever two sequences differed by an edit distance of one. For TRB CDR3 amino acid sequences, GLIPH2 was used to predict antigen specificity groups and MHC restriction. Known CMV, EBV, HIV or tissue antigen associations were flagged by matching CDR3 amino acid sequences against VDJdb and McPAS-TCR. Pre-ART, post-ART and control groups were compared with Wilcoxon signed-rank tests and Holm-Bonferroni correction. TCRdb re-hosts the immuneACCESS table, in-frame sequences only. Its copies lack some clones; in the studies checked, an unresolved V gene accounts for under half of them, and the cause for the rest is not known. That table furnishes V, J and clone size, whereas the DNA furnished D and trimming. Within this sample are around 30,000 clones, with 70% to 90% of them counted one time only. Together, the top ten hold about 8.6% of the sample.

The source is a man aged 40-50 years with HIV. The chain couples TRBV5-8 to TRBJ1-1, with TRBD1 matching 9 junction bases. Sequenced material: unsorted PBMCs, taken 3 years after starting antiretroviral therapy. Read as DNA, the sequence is TGTGCCAGCAGCTACCGAGGGACAGGGAAGCCTGAAGCTTTCTTT. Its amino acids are CASSYRGTGKPEAFF. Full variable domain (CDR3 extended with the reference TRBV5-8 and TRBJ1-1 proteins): EAGVTQSPTHLIKTRGQQATLRCSPISGHTSVYWYQQALGLGLQFLLWYDEGEERNRGNFPPRFSGRQFPNYSSELNVNALELEDSALYLCASSYRGTGKPEAFFGQGTRLTVV.